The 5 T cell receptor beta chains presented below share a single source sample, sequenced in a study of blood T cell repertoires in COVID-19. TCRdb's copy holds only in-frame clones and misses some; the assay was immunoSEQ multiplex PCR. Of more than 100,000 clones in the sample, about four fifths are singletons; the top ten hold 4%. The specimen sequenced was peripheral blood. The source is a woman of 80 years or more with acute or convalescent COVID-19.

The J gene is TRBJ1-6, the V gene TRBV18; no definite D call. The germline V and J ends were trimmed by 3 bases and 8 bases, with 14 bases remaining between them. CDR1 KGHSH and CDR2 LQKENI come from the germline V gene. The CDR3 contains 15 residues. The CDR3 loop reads CASSPSVIADSPLHF. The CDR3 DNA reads TGTGCCAGCTCACCCTCGGTAATTGCGGATTCACCCCTCCACTTT.

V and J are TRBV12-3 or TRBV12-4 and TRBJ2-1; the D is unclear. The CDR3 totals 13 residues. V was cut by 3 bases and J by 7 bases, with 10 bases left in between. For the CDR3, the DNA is TGTGCCAGCAGTTTGGCTCACGGGAATGAGCAGTTCTTC. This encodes CASSLAHGNEQFF.

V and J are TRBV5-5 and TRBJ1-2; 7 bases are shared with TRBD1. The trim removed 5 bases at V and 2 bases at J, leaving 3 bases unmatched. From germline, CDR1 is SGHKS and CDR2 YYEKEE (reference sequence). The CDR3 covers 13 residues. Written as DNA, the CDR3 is TGTGCCAGCAGTCCACAGGGGAACTATGGCTACACCTTC. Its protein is CASSPQGNYGYTF.

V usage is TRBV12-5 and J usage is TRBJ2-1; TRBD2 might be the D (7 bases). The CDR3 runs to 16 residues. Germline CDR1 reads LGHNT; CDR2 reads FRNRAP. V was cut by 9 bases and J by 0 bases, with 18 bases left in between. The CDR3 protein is CASRWGGSSSYNEQFF. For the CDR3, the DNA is TGTGCTAGCCGGTGGGGGGGCTCCAGCTCCTACAATGAGCAGTTCTTC.

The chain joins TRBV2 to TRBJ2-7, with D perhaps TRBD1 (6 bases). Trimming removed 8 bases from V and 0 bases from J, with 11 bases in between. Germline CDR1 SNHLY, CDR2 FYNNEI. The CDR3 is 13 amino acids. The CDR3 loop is CASFRDTSYEQYF. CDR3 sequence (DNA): TGTGCCAGCTTCCGGGACACCTCCTACGAGCAGTACTTC.